The sequence of this TCR beta chain was determined in a study of molecular identifiers for immune sequencing clone quantification. This clonotype was found many times. In TCRdb, the PCR reads were re-called with MiXCR into one record per CDR3 protein. The sample consists of more than 60,000 distinct CDR3 sequences, 15% to 20% of them appearing once. CDR1 is MDHEN, CDR2 SYDVKM, per germline. The V and J ends lost 3 bases and 0 bases, in that order; junction bases with no gene match: 13. This CDR3 contains 18 residues. The J gene is TRBJ2-7, the V gene TRBV28; 8 nucleotides match TRBD1. Material: naive CD8+ T cells from blood, with Jurkat cell RNA spiked in. As to subset: FACS-sorted CD8+CD4-CCR7+CD45RA+ naive T cells. This receptor was obtained from a human donor in good health. Some libraries in this study had Jurkat cell RNA spiked in. CDR3 nucleotide sequence: TGTGCCAGCAGTTTCCCCTCATTGGGACAGGCAAACTCCTACGAGCAGTACTTC. As protein: CASSFPSLGQANSYEQYF.